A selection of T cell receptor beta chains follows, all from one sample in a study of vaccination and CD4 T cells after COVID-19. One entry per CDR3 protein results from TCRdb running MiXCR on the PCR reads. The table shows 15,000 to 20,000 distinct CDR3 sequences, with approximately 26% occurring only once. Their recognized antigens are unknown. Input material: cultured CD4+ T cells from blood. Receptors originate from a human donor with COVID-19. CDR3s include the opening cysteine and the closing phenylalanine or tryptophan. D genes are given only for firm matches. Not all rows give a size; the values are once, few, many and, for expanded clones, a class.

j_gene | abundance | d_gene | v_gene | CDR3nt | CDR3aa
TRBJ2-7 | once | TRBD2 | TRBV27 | TGTGCCAGCAGGCTTGCCCGGGGGGTCTACGAGCAGTACTTC | CASRLARGVYEQYF
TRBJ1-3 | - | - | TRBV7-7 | TGTGCTAGCAGCTTAGCTCAGGGTTTCGGAAACACCATATATTTT | CASSLAQGFGNTIYF
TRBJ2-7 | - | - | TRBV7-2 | TGTGCCAGCAGCTTAGCTCGGGGCAACCAGTACTTC | CASSLARGNQYF
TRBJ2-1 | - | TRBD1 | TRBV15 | TGTGCCACCAGCAGAGAGTCAGGGGGCCGTTCCTACAATGAGCAGTTCTTC | CATSRESGGRSYNEQFF
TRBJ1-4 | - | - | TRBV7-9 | TGTGCCAGCAGCTCTGCTGGGTCTGGTGAAAAACTGTTTTTT | CASSSAGSGEKLFF
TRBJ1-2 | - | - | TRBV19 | TGTGCCAGTAGTATAGGGGGCGGGGGGACCAACTATGGCTACACCTTC | CASSIGGGGTNYGYTF
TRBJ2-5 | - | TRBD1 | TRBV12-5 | TGTGCTAGTGGTCATGGGACAGGGAGAGAGACCCAGTACTTC | CASGHGTGRETQYF
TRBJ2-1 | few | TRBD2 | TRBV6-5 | TGTGCCAGCAGTTACGGTAGCGGGGGGCTGAATGAGCAGTTCTTC | CASSYGSGGLNEQFF
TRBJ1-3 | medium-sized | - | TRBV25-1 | TGTGCCAGCAGTGAAGAGCGGTCTGGAAACACCATATATTTT | CASSEERSGNTIYF
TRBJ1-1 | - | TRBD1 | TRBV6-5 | TGTGCCAGCAGTTACTCAAGAAGGACAGGTAAAATGAACACTGAAGCTTTCTTT | CASSYSRRTGKMNTEAFF
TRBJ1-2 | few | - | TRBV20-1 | TGCAGTGCTCAGCTCTATGGGGGCTACACCTTC | CSAQLYGGYTF
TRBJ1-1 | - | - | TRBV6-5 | TGTGCCAGCAGTTACTCGACTCTCTCAGGTGTGAACACTGAAGCTTTCTTT | CASSYSTLSGVNTEAFF
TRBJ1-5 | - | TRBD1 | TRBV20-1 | TGCAGTGCCAACACACGGGGGACAGGGGCGCAGCCCCAGCATTTT | CSANTRGTGAQPQHF
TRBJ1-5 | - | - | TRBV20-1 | TGCAGTGCTAGAGATTTCTCAGGAGGCAATCAGCCCCAGCATTTT | CSARDFSGGNQPQHF
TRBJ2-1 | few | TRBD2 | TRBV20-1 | TGCAGTGCTCAGGTGGGGACTATACCCAATGAGCAGTTCTTC | CSAQVGTIPNEQFF
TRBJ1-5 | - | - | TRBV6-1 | TGTGCCAGCAGTAACGACAGGTTCAATCAGCCCCAGCATTTT | CASSNDRFNQPQHF
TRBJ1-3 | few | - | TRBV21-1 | TGTGCCAGCAGAGAAGGGCGGCTTAGCTTCGGAAACACCATATATTTT | CASREGRLSFGNTIYF
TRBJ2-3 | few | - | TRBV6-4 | TGTGCCAGCAGAGAGATGGACAGTTTAGGAGATACGCAGTATTTT | CASREMDSLGDTQYF
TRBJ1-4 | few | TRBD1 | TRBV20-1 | TGCAGTGCTAAGACAGGGGGATACGAAAAACTGTTTTTT | CSAKTGGYEKLFF
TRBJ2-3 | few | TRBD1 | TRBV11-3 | TGTGCCAGCAACGACAGGGCTACAGATACGCAGTATTTT | CASNDRATDTQYF
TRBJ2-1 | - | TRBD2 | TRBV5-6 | TGTGCCAGCAGCTACGGACTAGCGGAGGTGGATGAGCAGTTCTTC | CASSYGLAEVDEQFF
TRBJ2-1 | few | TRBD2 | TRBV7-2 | TGTGCCAGCAGCCCCGCCTGGACTAGCGGGGAGCAGTTCTTC | CASSPAWTSGEQFF
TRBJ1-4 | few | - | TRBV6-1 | TGTGCCAGCAGTCAGACACCGACAGAGAGACTGTTTTTT | CASSQTPTERLFF
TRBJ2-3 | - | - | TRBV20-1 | TGCAGTGCCCCAAACCCGGGCACAGATACGCAGTATTTT | CSAPNPGTDTQYF
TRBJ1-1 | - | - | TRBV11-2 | TGTGCCAGCAGCGAACCGGGTAGCACTGAAGCTTTCTTT | CASSEPGSTEAFF
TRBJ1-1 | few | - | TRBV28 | TGTGCCAGCAGCTCCTTTTCAGGGCAGAACACTGAAGCTTTCTTT | CASSSFSGQNTEAFF
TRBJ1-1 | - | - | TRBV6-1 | TGTGCCAGCAGCCTAAATCCGGGACGCCCAACTGAAGCTTTCTTT | CASSLNPGRPTEAFF
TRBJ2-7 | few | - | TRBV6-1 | TGTGCCAGCAGTACGGGCGGATCGGGATACGAGCAGTACTTC | CASSTGGSGYEQYF
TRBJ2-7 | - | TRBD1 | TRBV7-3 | TGTGCCAGCAGCTTGGGGGGACAGGGCCTCTACGAGCAGTACTTC | CASSLGGQGLYEQYF
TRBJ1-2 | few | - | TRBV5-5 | TGTGCCAGCAGCTTGGGACACAACTATGGCTACACCTTC | CASSLGHNYGYTF
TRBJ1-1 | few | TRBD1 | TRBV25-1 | TGTGCCAGCAGGGGACAGCTTAACACTGAAGCTTTCTTT | CASRGQLNTEAFF
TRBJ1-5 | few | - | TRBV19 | TGTGCCAGTAGGAGGACAGTAGGGTTTAATCAGCCCCAGCATTTT | CASRRTVGFNQPQHF
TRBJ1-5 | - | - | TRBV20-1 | TGCAGTGCTAGAGGTGATAGGAGCCCGAGCAATCAGCCCCAGCATTTT | CSARGDRSPSNQPQHF